This T cell receptor beta chain was recovered during a study of cytomegalovirus exposure and HLA in healthy donors. Study-level points and caveats: It has been reported that TCR beta sequences accurately predicted the HLA-A and HLA-B alleles of most subjects.

With 60 Vbeta and 13 Jbeta primers, the PCR was carried out. Here immunoSEQ multiplex PCR was the method, and the copy in TCRdb shows in-frame clones only, minus some. The sample includes roughly 80,000 clones. Germline lookup yields CDR1 SGHAT and CDR2 FQNNGV. V lost 3 bases, J lost 1 base, and 9 bases lay in between. The CDR3 consists of 14 residues. In regard to this clone: Its cognate antigen is unknown.

The sample consisted of PBMCs. The receptor was derived from a woman in her thirties in good health and CMV-seronegative. V and J are TRBV11-2 and TRBJ1-1, with D perhaps TRBD1 (5 bases). CDR3 bases: TGTGCCAGCAGCTTGCGACAGACGAACACTGAAGCTTTCTTT. This encodes CASSLRQTNTEAFF.